Listed below are T cell receptor beta chains from one sample, sequenced in a study of T cells in Graves' hyperthyroidism and ophthalmopathy. TCRdb re-called the multiplex PCR reads with MiXCR, one entry per CDR3 protein. Of fewer than 650,000 distinct CDR3 sequences listed, approximately 15% are singletons. What was sequenced was blood. These receptor sequences come from a woman in her forties with Graves' ophthalmopathy. Both conserved end residues are part of each CDR3. The D gene is left open where the match is weak. Size is stated for part of the rows, as once, few or many counts, or as a class when the clone is expanded.

NA TRBJ2-7 few TRBV18 CASSPTQLAADEQYF TGTGCCAGCTCACCGACTCAGCTTGCGGCTGACGAGCAGTACTTC
TRBD1 TRBJ1-5 once TRBV6-1 CASSPGQGVSLNQPQHF TGTGCCAGCAGCCCCGGACAGGGGGTCTCGCTTAATCAGCCCCAGCATTTT
TRBD2 TRBJ2-7 many TRBV28 CASRRLAGSGSYEQYF TGTGCCAGCAGAAGACTAGCGGGTTCTGGTTCGTACGAGCAGTACTTC
NA TRBJ2-7 many TRBV4-3 CASSQESSSYEQYF TGCGCCAGCAGCCAAGAGTCTAGCTCCTACGAGCAGTACTTC
TRBD2 TRBJ2-7 many TRBV28 CASRPSGAKYEQYF TGTGCCAGCAGGCCTAGCGGGGCGAAATACGAGCAGTACTTC
TRBD2 TRBJ2-7 NA TRBV6-2/TRBV6-3 CASSYTGTSGRKGGEQYF TGTGCCAGCAGTTATACCGGGACTAGCGGGAGAAAAGGTGGCGAGCAGTACTTC
NA TRBJ2-2 many TRBV25-1 CASSDAITGELFF TGTGCCAGCAGTGACGCCATCACCGGGGAGCTGTTTTTT
TRBD2 TRBJ2-7 NA TRBV4-1 CASSPLAGRIGGEQYF TGCGCCAGCAGCCCTCTAGCGGGAAGAATCGGAGGCGAGCAGTACTTC
NA TRBJ2-5 many TRBV10-3 CAISEIDRSETQYF TGTGCCATCAGTGAGATTGACCGCTCAGAGACCCAGTACTTC
NA TRBJ1-1 NA TRBV3-1 CASSQEGGVTIEAFF TGTGCCAGCAGCCAAGAAGGAGGGGTCACCATTGAAGCTTTCTTT
TRBD1 TRBJ2-7 many TRBV20-1 CSARRGGLDEQYF TGCAGTGCTAGGCGAGGGGGCCTTGACGAGCAGTACTTC
NA TRBJ1-1 many TRBV10-2 CASSEWGQNTEAFF TGCGCCAGCAGTGAGTGGGGACAGAACACTGAAGCTTTCTTT
NA TRBJ2-7 many TRBV10-3 CAGGPTSYEQYF TGTGCCGGGGGGCCCACGTCCTACGAGCAGTACTTC
TRBD2 TRBJ2-7 few TRBV15 CATSRPGTSGAYEQYF TGTGCCACCAGCAGACCCGGGACTAGCGGGGCCTACGAGCAGTACTTC
TRBD1 TRBJ1-1 many TRBV19 CASITGTGLGNTEAFF TGTGCCAGTATCACCGGGACAGGGTTGGGGAACACTGAAGCTTTCTTT
TRBD1 TRBJ1-1 many TRBV28 CASSLGDRETEAFF TGTGCCAGCAGTTTGGGGGACAGGGAGACTGAAGCTTTCTTT
NA TRBJ2-5 many TRBV9 CASSSSPVQETQYF TGTGCCAGCAGCTCCTCTCCGGTCCAAGAGACCCAGTACTTC
NA TRBJ1-2 NA TRBV20-1 CSAREQGTHGYTF TGCAGTGCTAGGGAACAGGGCACACATGGCTACACCTTC
NA TRBJ2-7 NA TRBV7-9 CASSLLTGSGDEQYF TGTGCCAGCAGCTTACTAACAGGCTCCGGGGACGAGCAGTACTTC
TRBD1 TRBJ2-1 NA TRBV7-8 CASSRDRVNEQFF TGTGCCAGCAGCCGGGACAGGGTCAATGAGCAGTTCTTC